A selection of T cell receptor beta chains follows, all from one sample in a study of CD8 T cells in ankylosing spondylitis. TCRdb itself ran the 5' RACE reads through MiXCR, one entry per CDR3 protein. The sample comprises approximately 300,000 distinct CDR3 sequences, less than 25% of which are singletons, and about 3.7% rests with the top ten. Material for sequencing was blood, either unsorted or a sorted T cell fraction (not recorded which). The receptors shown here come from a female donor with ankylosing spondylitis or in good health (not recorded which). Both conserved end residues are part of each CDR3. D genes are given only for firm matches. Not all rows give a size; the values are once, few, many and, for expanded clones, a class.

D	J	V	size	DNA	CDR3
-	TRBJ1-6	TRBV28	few	TGTGCCAGCAGTTTAAGCAATTCACCCCTCCACTTT	CASSLSNSPLHF
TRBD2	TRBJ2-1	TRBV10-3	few	TGTGCCATCAGTGAGTCCAGCGGGAGGAGGAACAATGAGCAGTTCTTC	CAISESSGRRNNEQFF
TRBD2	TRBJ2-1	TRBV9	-	TGTGCCAGCAGCCAAGGGGACTCCCCGACTAGCGACAATGAGCAGTTCTTC	CASSQGDSPTSDNEQFF
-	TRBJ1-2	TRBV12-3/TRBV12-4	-	TGTGCCAGCAGTTTAGCGGGCCGCGGGGACGGCTACACCTTC	CASSLAGRGDGYTF
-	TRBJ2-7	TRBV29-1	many	TGCAGCACTGAGAGCGGGCACGAGCAGTACTTC	CSTESGHEQYF
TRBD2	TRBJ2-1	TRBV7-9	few	TGTGCCAGCAGCTCTAGGATAGGCGGGAGGCTCAATGAGCAGTTCTTC	CASSSRIGGRLNEQFF
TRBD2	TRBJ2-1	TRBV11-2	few	TGTGCCAGCAGCTTAGGACTAGCGAGGAACAATGAGCAGTTCTTC	CASSLGLARNNEQFF
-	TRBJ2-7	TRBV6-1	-	TGTGCCAGCAGTGAGTCGGTGAGGGGAAGCTACGAGCAGTACTTC	CASSESVRGSYEQYF
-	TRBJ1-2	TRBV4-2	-	TGTGCCAGCAGCCAAGATTTGCGGCGAACCTATGGCTACACCTTC	CASSQDLRRTYGYTF
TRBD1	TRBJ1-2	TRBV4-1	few	TGCGCCAGCAGCCGTCGGGACAGTTATGGCTACACCTTC	CASSRRDSYGYTF
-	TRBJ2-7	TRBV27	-	TGTGCCAGCAGTTTAAGGGGCGCGAGCTCCTACGAGCAGTACTTC	CASSLRGASSYEQYF
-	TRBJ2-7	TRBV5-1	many	TGCGCCAGCAGCTATGACAGGACCGAGCAGTACTTC	CASSYDRTEQYF
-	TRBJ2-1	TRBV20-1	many	TGCAGTGCTAGGGGCGTAGTAAGTGAGCAGTTCTTC	CSARGVVSEQFF
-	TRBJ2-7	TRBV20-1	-	TGCAGTGCTAGAGGGATCTACGAGCAGTACTTC	CSARGIYEQYF
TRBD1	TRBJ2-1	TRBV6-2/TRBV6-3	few	TGTGCCAGCAGTTATGGACAGGGGGCCAGGGAGCAGTTCTTC	CASSYGQGAREQFF
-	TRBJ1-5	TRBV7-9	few	TGTGCCAGCAGCCGGGGTCCAACTAGCAATCAGCCCCAGCATTTT	CASSRGPTSNQPQHF
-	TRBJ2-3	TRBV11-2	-	TGTGCCAGCAGCCTCAGGGGACCTCGGGATACGCAGTATTTT	CASSLRGPRDTQYF
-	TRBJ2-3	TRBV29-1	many	TGCAGCGTTGAAACGGGGCCAGATACGCAGTATTTT	CSVETGPDTQYF
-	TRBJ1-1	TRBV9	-	TGTGCCAGCAGCGTTGCGGCGGGCGGCGCTGAAGCTTTCTTT	CASSVAAGGAEAFF
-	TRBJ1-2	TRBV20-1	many	TGCACATTGAACTATGGCTACACCTTC	CTLNYGYTF
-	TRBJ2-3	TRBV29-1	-	TGCAGCGTTGTTACAGGCTCCGCTAGCACAGATACGCAGTATTTT	CSVVTGSASTDTQYF
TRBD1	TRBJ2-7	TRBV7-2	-	TGTGCCAGCAGCCTCCTCGGGGGACAGGGATGGAGAGAGCAGTACTTC	CASSLLGGQGWREQYF
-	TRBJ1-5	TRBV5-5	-	TGTGCCAGCAGCTTTGGGCCAAATCAGCCCCAGCATTTT	CASSFGPNQPQHF
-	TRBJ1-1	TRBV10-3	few	TGTGCCATCAGTGAGACAAACATGAACACTGAAGCTTTCTTT	CAISETNMNTEAFF
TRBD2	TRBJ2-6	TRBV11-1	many	TGTGCCAGCAGCTGGACTAGCGGGAGTGGTGGGGCCAACGTCCTGACTTTC	CASSWTSGSGGANVLTF
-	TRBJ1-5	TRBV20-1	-	TGCAGTGCTTCCAGGGGCGGGGTAGATCAGCCCCAGCATTTT	CSASRGGVDQPQHF